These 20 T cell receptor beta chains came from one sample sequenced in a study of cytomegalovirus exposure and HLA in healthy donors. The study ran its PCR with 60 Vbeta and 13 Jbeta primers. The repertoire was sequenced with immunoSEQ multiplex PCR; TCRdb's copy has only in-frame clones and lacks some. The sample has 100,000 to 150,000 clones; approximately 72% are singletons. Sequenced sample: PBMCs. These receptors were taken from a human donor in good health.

CDR3 residues: CASRAGASGYTF. DNA of the CDR3: TGTGCCAGCAGGGCAGGGGCCTCGGGCTACACCTTC. The genes are TRBV6-1 and TRBJ1-2; maybe TRBD1 (6 bases). The ends were cut back, 6 bases at V and 8 bases at J, with 13 bases in the middle. CDR3 length: 12 amino acids. Germline assignment: CDR1 MNHNS and CDR2 SASEGT.

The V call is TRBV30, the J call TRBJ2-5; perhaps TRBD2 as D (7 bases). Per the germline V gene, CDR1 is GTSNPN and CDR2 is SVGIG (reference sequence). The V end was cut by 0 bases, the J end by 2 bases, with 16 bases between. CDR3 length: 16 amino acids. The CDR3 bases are TGTGCCTGGAGTGTACTGGCGCGGGGGCGACAAGAGACCCAGTACTTC. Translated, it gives CAWSVLARGRQETQYF.

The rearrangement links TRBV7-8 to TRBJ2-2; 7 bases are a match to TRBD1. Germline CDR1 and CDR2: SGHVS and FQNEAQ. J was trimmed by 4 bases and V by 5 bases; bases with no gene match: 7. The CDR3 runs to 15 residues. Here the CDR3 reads CASSKGAWGTGELFF. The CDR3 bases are TGTGCCAGCAGCAAGGGGGCCTGGGGCACCGGGGAGCTGTTTTTT. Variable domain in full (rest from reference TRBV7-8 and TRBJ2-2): GAGVSQSPRYKVAKRGQDVALRCDPISGHVSLFWYQQALGQGPEFLTYFQNEAQLDKSGLPSDRFFAERPEGSVSTLKIQRTQQEDSAVYLCASSKGAWGTGELFFGEGSRLTVL.

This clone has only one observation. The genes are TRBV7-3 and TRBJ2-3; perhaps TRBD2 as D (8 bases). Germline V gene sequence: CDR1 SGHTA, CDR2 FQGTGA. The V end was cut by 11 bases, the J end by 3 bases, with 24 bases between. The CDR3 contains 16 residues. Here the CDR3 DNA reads TGTGCCTCCCAGGGGGGTGGGAGCGGGGGAACAGATACGCAGTATTTT. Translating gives CASQGGGSGGTDTQYF.

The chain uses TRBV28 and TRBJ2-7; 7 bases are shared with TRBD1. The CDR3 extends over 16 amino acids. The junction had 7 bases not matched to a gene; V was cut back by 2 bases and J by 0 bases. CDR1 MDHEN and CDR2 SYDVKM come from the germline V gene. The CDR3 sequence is CASSLRRQGSSYEQYF. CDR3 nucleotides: TGTGCCAGCAGTTTACGTAGACAGGGCAGCTCCTACGAGCAGTACTTC.

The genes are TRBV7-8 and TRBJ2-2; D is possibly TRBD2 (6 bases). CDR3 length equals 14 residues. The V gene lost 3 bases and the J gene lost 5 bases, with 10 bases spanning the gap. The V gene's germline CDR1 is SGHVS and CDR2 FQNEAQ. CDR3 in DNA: TGTGCCAGCAGCTTTAAGGGGAGGACCGGGGAGCTGTTTTTT. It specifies CASSFKGRTGELFF.

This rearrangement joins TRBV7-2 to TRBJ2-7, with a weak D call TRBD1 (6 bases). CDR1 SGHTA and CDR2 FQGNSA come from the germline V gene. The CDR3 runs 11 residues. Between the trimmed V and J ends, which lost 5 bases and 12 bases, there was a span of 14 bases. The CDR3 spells CASSTRQVLYF. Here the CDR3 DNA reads TGTGCCAGCAGCACTCGACAGGTTTTGTACTTC.

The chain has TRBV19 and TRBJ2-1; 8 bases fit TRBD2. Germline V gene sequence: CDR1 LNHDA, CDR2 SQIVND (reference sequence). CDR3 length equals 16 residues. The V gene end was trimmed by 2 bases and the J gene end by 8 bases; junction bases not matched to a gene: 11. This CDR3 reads CASSILGPRGGYEQFF. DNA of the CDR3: TGTGCCAGTAGTATATTAGGCCCTCGGGGGGGCTATGAGCAGTTCTTC.

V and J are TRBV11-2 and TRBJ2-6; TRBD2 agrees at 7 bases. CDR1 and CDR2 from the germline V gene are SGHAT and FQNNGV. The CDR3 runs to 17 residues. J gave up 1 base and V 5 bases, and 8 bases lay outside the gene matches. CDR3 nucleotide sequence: TGTGCCAGCAGCACCCGACTAGCAGGTTCTGGGGCCAACGTCCTGACTTTC. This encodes CASSTRLAGSGANVLTF.

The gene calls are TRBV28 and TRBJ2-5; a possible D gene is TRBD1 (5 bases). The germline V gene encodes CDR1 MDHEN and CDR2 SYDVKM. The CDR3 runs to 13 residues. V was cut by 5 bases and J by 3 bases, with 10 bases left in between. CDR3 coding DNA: TGTGCCAGCAGTGACAGAGATGAAGAGACCCAGTACTTC. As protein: CASSDRDEETQYF.

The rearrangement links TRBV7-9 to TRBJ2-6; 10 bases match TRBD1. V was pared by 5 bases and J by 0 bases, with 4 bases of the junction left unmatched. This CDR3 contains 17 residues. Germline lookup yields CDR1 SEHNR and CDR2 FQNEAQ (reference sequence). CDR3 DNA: TGTGCCAGCAGCCTGGGACAGGGGAGCTCTGGGGCCAACGTCCTGACTTTC. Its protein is CASSLGQGSSGANVLTF.

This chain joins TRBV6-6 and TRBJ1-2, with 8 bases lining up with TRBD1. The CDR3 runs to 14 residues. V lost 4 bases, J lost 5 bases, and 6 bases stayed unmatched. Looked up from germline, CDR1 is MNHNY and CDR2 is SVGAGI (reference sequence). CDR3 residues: CASSWGQAQYGYTF. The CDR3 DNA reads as TGTGCCAGCAGTTGGGGACAGGCCCAGTATGGCTACACCTTC.

The DNA for the CDR3 is TGTGCTAGTGGTTTGGGGACTGTGCTCTCGGATACGCAGTATTTT. It is translated as CASGLGTVLSDTQYF. J is TRBJ2-3 and V is TRBV12-5; a possible D gene is TRBD2 (5 bases). V was trimmed by 1 base and J by 6 bases, leaving 14 bases between them. The length of the CDR3 is 15 residues. Looked up from germline, CDR1 is LGHNT and CDR2 is FRNRAP.

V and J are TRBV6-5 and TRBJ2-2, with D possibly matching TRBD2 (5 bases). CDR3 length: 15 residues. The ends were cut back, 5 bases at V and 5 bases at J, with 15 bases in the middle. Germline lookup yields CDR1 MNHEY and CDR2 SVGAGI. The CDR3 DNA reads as TGTGCCAGCAGTGCCCGACTACCCGGGACCGGGGAGCTGTTTTTT. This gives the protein CASSARLPGTGELFF.

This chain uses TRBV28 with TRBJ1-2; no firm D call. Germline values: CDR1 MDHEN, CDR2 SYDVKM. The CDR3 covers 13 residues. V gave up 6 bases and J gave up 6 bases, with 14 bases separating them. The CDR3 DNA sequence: TGTGCCAGCAGCAGCAGTGGGCCGAATGGCTACACCTTC. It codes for CASSSSGPNGYTF.

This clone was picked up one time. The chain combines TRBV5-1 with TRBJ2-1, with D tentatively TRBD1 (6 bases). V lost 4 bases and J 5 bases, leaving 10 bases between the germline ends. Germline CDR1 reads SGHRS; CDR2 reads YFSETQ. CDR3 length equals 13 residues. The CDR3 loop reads CASSRDTNNEQFF. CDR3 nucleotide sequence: TGCGCCAGCAGCCGGGACACCAACAATGAGCAGTTCTTC.

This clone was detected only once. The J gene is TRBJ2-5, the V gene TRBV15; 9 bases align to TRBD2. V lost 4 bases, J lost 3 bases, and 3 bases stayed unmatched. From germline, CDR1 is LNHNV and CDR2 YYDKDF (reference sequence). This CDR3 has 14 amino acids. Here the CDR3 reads CATSTRTSEETQYF. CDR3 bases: TGTGCCACCAGCACACGGACTAGCGAAGAGACCCAGTACTTC.

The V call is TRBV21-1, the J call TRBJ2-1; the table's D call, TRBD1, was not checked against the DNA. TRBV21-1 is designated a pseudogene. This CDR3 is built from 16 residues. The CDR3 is CASSEYRDRGDNEQFF. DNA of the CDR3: TGTGCCAGCAGCGAGTACCGGGACAGGGGAGACAATGAGCAGTTCTTC.

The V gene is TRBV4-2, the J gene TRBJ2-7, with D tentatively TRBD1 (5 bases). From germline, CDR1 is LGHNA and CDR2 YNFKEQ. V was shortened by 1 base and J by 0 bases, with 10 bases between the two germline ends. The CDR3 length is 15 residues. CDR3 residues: CASSQGNRFSYEQYF. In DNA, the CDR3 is TGTGCCAGCAGCCAAGGCAACAGGTTCTCCTACGAGCAGTACTTC.

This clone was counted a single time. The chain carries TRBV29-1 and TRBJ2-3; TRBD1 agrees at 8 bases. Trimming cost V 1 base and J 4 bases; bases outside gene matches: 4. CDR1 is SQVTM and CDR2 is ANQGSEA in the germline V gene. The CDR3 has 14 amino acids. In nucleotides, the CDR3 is TGCAGCGTTGAAGCAGGGGGCCACCCAGATACGCAGTATTTT. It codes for CSVEAGGHPDTQYF.